This T cell receptor (beta chain) derives from a study of OX40 agonist ivuxolimab in advanced cancers. Whole-study context: From about 23 to 85 years was the age range, with a mean of around 60 years, and 65% to 90% were male. A partial response was reached by three patients: one with hepatocellular carcinoma and two with cutaneous melanoma.

This table comes from immunoSEQ multiplex PCR, and its TCRdb copy is limited to in-frame clones, with some not included. The sample yields fewer than 70,000 clones, 89% seen once. Germline V gives CDR1 SGHRS, CDR2 YFSETQ. V shed 5 bases, J shed 2 bases, and the junction held 9 bases outside the gene matches. The CDR3 length is 15 residues. The receptor's source is an adult with an advanced solid tumor such as melanoma, head and neck, liver or kidney cancer. The sequencing here drew on CD4+ or CD8+ T cells sorted from blood, taken in a trial of the OX40 agonist ivuxolimab. The chain is built from TRBV5-1 and TRBJ2-7; 8 bases fit TRBD2. CDR3 region: CASSLLSGDPYEQYF. CDR3 nucleotide sequence: TGCGCCAGCAGTCTCCTTAGCGGGGACCCCTACGAGCAGTACTTC. The full variable domain, its missing parts supplied by reference TRBV5-1 and TRBJ2-7, is KAGVTQTPRYLIKTRGQQVTLSCSPISGHRSVSWYQQTPGQGLQFLFEYFSETQRNKGNFPGRFSGRQFSNSRSEMNVSTLELGDSALYLCASSLLSGDPYEQYFGPGTRLTVT.